This T cell receptor (beta chain) was captured in a study of blood T cell repertoires in COVID-19. Across the whole study: T cells, B-cell-depleted T cells, or PBMCs supplied cDNA or gDNA.

In Cohort 3, a recovered donor had either two negative PCRs, clearance, or symptom resolution. V lost 4 bases to trimming and J lost 1 base; unmatched junction nucleotides: 11. This CDR3 has 18 amino acids. The germline V gene has CDR1 LNHDA and CDR2 SQIVND (reference sequence). TCRdb's table, derived via immunoSEQ multiplex PCR, lists solely in-frame clones and lacks some. Seen here are fewer than 250,000 clones, approximately 84% observed once, and the top ten hold 1.5% to 2%. The chain joins TRBV19 to TRBJ2-2, with TRBD2 identical over 8 bases. The sequence was obtained from a man between 60 and 70 years old who had recovered from COVID-19. The sequenced material came from PBMCs or T cells enriched from blood (not recorded which). Here the CDR3 reads CASSTPRGGPVNTGELFF. The CDR3 DNA is TGTGCCAGTAGTACTCCACGCGGGGGGCCCGTGAACACCGGGGAGCTGTTTTTT. Drawing the rest from reference TRBV19 and TRBJ2-2, the complete variable domain is DGGITQSPKYLFRKEGQNVTLSCEQNLNHDAMYWYRQDPGQGLRLIYYSQIVNDFQKGDIAEGYSVSREKKESFPLTVTSAQKNPTAFYLCASSTPRGGPVNTGELFFGEGSRLTVL.